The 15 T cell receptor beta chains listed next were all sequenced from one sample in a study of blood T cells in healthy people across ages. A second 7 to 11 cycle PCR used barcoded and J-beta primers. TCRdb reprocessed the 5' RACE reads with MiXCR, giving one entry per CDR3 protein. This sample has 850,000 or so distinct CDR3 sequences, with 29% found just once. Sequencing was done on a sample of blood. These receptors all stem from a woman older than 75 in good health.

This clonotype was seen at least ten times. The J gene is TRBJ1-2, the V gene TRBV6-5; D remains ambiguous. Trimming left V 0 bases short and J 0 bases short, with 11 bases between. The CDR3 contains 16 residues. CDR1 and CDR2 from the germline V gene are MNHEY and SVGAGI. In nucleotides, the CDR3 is TGTGCCAGCAGTTACTCCTCGCAGCGCTCTAACTATGGCTACACCTTC. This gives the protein CASSYSSQRSNYGYTF.

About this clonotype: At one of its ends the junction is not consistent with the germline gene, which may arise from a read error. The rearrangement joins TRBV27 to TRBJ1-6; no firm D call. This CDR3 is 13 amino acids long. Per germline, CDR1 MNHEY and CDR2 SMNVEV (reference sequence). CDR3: CASSWTPRAPPHF. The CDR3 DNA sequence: TGTGCCAGCAGTTGGACCCCGAGGGCACCCCCCCACTTT.

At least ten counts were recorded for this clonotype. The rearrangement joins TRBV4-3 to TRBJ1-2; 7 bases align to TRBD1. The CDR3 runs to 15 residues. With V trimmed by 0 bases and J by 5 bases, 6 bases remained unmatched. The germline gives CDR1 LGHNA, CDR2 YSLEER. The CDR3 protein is CASSQDIRQGYGYTF. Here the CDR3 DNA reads TGCGCCAGCAGCCAAGATATACGACAGGGATATGGCTACACCTTC.

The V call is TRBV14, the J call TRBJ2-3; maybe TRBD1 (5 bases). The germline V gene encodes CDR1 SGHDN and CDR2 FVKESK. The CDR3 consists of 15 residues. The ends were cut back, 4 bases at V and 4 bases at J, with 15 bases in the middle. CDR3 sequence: CASSRQLPRADTQYF. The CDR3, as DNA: TGTGCCAGCAGCCGCCAGTTGCCCAGGGCAGATACGCAGTATTTT.

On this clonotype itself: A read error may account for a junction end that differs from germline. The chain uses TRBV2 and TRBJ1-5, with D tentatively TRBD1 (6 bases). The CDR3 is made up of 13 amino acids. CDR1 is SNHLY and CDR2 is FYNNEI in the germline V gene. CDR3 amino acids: CASSEQGGQPRHF. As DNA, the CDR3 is TGTGCCAGCAGTGAGCAAGGAGGACAGCCCCGGCATTTT.

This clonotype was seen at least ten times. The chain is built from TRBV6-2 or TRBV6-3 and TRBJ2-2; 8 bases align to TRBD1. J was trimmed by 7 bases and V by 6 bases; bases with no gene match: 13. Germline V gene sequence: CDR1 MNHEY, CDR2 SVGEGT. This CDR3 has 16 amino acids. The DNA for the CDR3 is TGTGCCAGCAGGAGACCGGGACAGGCTTATATCGGGGAGCTGTTTTTT. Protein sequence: CASRRPGQAYIGELFF.

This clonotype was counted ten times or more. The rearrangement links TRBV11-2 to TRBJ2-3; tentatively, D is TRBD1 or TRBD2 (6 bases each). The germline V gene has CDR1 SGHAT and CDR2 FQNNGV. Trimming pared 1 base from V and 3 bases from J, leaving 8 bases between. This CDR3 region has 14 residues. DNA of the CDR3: TGTGCCAGCAGCTTAGGGGGGGCGACAGATACGCAGTATTTT. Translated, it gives CASSLGGATDTQYF.

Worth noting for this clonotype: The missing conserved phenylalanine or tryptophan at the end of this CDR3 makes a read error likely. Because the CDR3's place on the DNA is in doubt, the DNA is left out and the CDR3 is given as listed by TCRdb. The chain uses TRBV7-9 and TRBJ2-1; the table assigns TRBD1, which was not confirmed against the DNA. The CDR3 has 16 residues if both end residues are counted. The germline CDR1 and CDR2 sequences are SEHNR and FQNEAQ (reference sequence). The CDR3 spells CASSLASGTGYNERFS.

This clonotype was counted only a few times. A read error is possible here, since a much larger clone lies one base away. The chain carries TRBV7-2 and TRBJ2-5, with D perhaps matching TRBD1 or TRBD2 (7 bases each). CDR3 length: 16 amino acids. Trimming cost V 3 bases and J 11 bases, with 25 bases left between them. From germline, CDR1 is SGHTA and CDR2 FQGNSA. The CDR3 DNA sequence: TGTGCCAGCAGCTTCGGGGGAGGGGGCTCCTACAATGAGCAGTACTTC. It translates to CASSFGGGGSYNEQYF.

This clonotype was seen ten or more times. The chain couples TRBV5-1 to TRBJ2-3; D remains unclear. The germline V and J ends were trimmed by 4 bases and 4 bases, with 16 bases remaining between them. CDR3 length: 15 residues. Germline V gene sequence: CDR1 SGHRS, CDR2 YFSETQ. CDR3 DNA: TGCGCCAGCAGCCCACCGACCGGATCCCCAGATACGCAGTATTTT. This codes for CASSPPTGSPDTQYF.

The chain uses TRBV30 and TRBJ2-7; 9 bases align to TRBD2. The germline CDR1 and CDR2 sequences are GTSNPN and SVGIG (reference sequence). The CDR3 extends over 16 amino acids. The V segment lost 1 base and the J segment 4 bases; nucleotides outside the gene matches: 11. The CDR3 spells CAWSGWAGGILYEQYF. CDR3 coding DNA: TGTGCCTGGAGTGGATGGGCGGGGGGGATTTTATACGAGCAGTACTTC.

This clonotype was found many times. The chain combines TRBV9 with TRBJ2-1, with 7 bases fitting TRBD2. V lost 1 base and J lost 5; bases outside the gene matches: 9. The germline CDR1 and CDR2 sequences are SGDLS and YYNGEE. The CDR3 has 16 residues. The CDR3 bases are TGTGCCAGCAGCGTATTAGTAGCGGGCATAAACAATGAGCAGTTCTTC. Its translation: CASSVLVAGINNEQFF.

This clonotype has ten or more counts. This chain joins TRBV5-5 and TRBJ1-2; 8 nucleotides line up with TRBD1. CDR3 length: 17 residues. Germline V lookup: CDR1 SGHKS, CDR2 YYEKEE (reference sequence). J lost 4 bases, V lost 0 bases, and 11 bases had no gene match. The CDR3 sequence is CASSLALSGGPGYGYTF. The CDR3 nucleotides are TGTGCCAGCAGCTTGGCGTTGTCAGGGGGCCCGGGCTATGGCTACACCTTC. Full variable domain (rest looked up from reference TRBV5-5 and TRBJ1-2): DAGVTQSPTHLIKTRGQQVTLRCSPISGHKSVSWYQQVLGQGPQFIFQYYEKEERGRGNFPDRFSARQFPNYSSELNVNALLLGDSALYLCASSLALSGGPGYGYTFGSGTRLTVV.

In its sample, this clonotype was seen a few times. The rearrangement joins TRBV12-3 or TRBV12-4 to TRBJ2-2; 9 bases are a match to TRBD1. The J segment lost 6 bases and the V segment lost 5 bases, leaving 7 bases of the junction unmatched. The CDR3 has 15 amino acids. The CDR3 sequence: CASSPRTGDAGELFF. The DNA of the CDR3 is TGTGCCAGCAGTCCAAGGACAGGGGACGCCGGGGAGCTGTTTTTT.

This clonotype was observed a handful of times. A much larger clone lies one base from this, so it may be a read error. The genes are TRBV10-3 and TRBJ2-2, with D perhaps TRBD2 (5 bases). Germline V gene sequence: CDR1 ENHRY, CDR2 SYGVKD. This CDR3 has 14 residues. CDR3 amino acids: CAISELTSSGERFF. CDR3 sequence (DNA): TGTGCCATCAGCGAGCTTACTAGTTCCGGGGAGCGGTTTTTT.